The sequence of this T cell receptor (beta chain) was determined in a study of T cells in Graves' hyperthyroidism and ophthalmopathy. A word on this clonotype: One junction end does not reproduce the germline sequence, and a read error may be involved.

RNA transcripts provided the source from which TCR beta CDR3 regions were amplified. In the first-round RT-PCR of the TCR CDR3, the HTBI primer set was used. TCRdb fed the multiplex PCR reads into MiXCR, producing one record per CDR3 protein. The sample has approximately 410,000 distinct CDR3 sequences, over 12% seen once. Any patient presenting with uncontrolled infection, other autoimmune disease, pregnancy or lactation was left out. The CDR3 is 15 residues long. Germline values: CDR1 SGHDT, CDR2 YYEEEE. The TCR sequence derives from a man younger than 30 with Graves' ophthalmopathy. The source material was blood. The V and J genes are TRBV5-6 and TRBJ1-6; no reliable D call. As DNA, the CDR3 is TGTGCCGGCAGCTTCCTAGAGAGGGATAATTCACCCCTCCACTTT. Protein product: CAGSFLERDNSPLHF.